This is a list of T cell receptor beta chains from one sample in a study of cytomegalovirus exposure and HLA in healthy donors. Profiled with immunoSEQ multiplex PCR; TCRdb holds only in-frame clones, not every one. Of about 140,000 clones in the sample, 76% were seen once. Sequencing input: PBMCs. The receptors were gathered from a man between 18 and 35 years old in good health and CMV-seronegative. CDR3s include the opening cysteine and the closing phenylalanine or tryptophan. The order of the fields is J gene, V gene, CDR3 length, D gene, clone size, CDR3 DNA, CDR3 protein. A D gene is named only where the DNA matches it firmly. Clone size is shown for a subset of rows, as once, few, many or a class of expanded clone.

TRBJ1-3 | TRBV27 | 14 | . | . | TGTGCCAGCAGTCGCTCCACTACAAGGAACACCATATATTTT | CASSRSTTRNTIYF
TRBJ2-5 | TRBV5-1 | 16 | . | once | TGCGCCAGCAGCTTGGCCGGTGTCGCGGCGCAAGAGACCCAGTACTTC | CASSLAGVAAQETQYF
TRBJ1-6 | TRBV6-5 | 16 | TRBD1 | . | TGTGCCAGCAGTTCCGGGACAGGGTCCTATAATTCACCCCTCCACTTT | CASSSGTGSYNSPLHF
TRBJ1-1 | TRBV7-8 | 14 | . | . | TGTGCCAGCAGCTTAGGGGGGGACTGGGCTGAAGCTTTCTTT | CASSLGGDWAEAFF
TRBJ2-6 | TRBV5-1 | 13 | . | few | TGCGCCAGCAGCTTAACTGGGGCCAACGTCCCGACTTTC | CASSLTGANVPTF
TRBJ1-2 | TRBV6-6 | 14 | . | . | TGTGCCAGCAGTTACGGCTCCAGGGAGGGTGGCTACACCTTC | CASSYGSREGGYTF
TRBJ2-1 | TRBV6-5 | 15 | . | . | TGTGCCAGCAGTTACTCGGAGGGGCCTTACAATGAGCAGTTCTTC | CASSYSEGPYNEQFF
TRBJ1-2 | TRBV19 | 15 | . | . | TGTGCCAGTAGTTTTGAGGGTGCGACCCTCTATGGCTACACCTTC | CASSFEGATLYGYTF
TRBJ2-7 | TRBV7-3 | 13 | TRBD1 | few | TGTGCCAGCAGCCACGGACAGGGCTACGAGCAGTACTTC | CASSHGQGYEQYF
TRBJ1-2 | TRBV10-2 | 13 | . | . | TGCGCCAGCAGTGAGATATCCAACTATGGCTACACCTTC | CASSEISNYGYTF
TRBJ2-5 | TRBV6-5 | 13 | . | . | TGTGCCAGCACCCCGGAAACGAGGGAGACCCAGTACTTC | CASTPETRETQYF
TRBJ1-2 | TRBV27 | 15 | TRBD1 | . | TGTGCCAGCAGTCACACCCAGGGGGCCGTCTATGGCTACACCTTC | CASSHTQGAVYGYTF
TRBJ2-5 | TRBV5-1 | 13 | TRBD1 | . | TGCGCCAGCAGAAGGACAGGGGACGAGACCCAGTACTTC | CASRRTGDETQYF
TRBJ1-1 | TRBV7-2 | 17 | TRBD1 | . | TGTGCCAGCAGCTTAGGAGGGCGACAGGGCTCTATCACTGAAGCTTTCTTT | CASSLGGRQGSITEAFF
TRBJ2-3 | TRBV30 | 12 | TRBD1 | . | TGTGCCTGGGACAGGGGGCCAGATACGCAGTATTTT | CAWDRGPDTQYF
TRBJ1-2 | TRBV7-2 | 15 | . | . | TGTGCCAGCAGCTTAGTCGGGCAGGGCCTAAGTGGCTACACCTTC | CASSLVGQGLSGYTF
TRBJ1-1 | TRBV7-6 | 13 | . | . | TGTGCCAGCAGCTCGCAGGGATACACTGAAGCTTTCTTT | CASSSQGYTEAFF
TRBJ1-1 | TRBV2 | 17 | . | . | TGTGCCAGCAGTGACAGTGGAGCAGGCCCCAGGGACACTGAAGCTTTCTTT | CASSDSGAGPRDTEAFF
TRBJ1-1 | TRBV27 | 14 | TRBD1 | once | TGTGCCAGCAGTCCCGGACAGGGGTACGATGAAGCTTTCTTT | CASSPGQGYDEAFF
TRBJ1-2 | TRBV6-5 | 15 | TRBD1 | few | TGTGCCAGCAGTCCCCGGAGGGGGCCACTCTATGGCTACACCTTC | CASSPRRGPLYGYTF
TRBJ1-1 | TRBV25-1 | 13 | . | once | TGTGCCAGCCGCGAGGTTCGGGGAACTGAAGCTTTCTTT | CASREVRGTEAFF
TRBJ1-2 | TRBV7-3 | 15 | . | . | TGTGCCAGCAGCTTAAACCCAGGGGCTAACTATGGCTACACCTTC | CASSLNPGANYGYTF
TRBJ1-1 | TRBV5-4 | 14 | . | . | TGTGCCAGCAGCTGGTGGGGCGGGAACACTGAAGCTTTCTTT | CASSWWGGNTEAFF
TRBJ2-3 | TRBV6-5 | 16 | TRBD2 | . | TGTGCCAGCAGTTACTCGGCGGGGGGGCATACAGATACGCAGTATTTT | CASSYSAGGHTDTQYF
TRBJ1-5 | TRBV27 | 15 | . | . | TGTGCCAGCAGTTTATTAGCCCCGGGCAATCAGCCCCAGCATTTT | CASSLLAPGNQPQHF
TRBJ2-7 | TRBV6-1 | 15 | TRBD1 | . | TGTGCCAGCAGTGCAACCGGGACAGGCTCCTACGAGCAGTACTTC | CASSATGTGSYEQYF
TRBJ2-1 | TRBV6-1 | 15 | TRBD1 | . | TGTGCCAGCATTGGGACAGGGGTTTTCCCCAATGAGCAGTTCTTC | CASIGTGVFPNEQFF
TRBJ2-1 | TRBV10-1 | 17 | . | . | TGCGCCAGCAGCGATATGGAAGGAGGGCAGGGCTACAATGAGCAGTTCTTC | CASSDMEGGQGYNEQFF
TRBJ1-1 | TRBV18 | 16 | TRBD1 | . | TGTGCCAGCTCACCACCGGCGCAGGGGGTGAACACTGAAGCTTTCTTT | CASSPPAQGVNTEAFF
TRBJ2-7 | TRBV18 | 14 | . | . | TGTGCCAGCTCACCACAGGGGTTTTCCAACGAGCAGTACTTC | CASSPQGFSNEQYF
TRBJ2-1 | TRBV5-5 | 16 | TRBD1 | . | TGTGCCAGCAGCTTGGCCGGACAGGGACCCTACAATGAGCAGTTCTTC | CASSLAGQGPYNEQFF
TRBJ2-7 | TRBV18 | 15 | TRBD2 | . | TGTGCCAGCTCTCCTGTTTTAGCGGGAGGAGACGAGCAGTACTTC | CASSPVLAGGDEQYF
TRBJ1-6 | TRBV6-1 | 18 | TRBD1 | . | TGTGCCAGCAGTGCTATATTGGACAGGGCCCTTTATAATTCACCCCTCCACTTT | CASSAILDRALYNSPLHF
TRBJ1-2 | TRBV29-1 | 13 | . | . | TGCAGCGTTGAAGTGGAACAGGGCCTGAGGTACACCTTC | CSVEVEQGLRYTF
TRBJ2-5 | TRBV4-1 | 15 | TRBD2 | . | TGCGCCAGCAGCCAAAGCGGGGCAGGCCAAGAGACCCAGTACTTC | CASSQSGAGQETQYF
TRBJ2-1 | TRBV11-2 | 15 | TRBD2 | . | TGTGCCAGCAGCTCAAGCGGGAGAAACTACAATGAGCAGTTCTTC | CASSSSGRNYNEQFF
TRBJ2-7 | TRBV19 | 12 | . | . | TGTGCCAGTAGCGACAGAACCTACGAGCAGTACTTC | CASSDRTYEQYF
TRBJ1-3 | TRBV6-6 | 16 | . | . | TGTGCCAGCACCATGGGAGGGGACGGCTCTGGAAACACCATATATTTT | CASTMGGDGSGNTIYF
TRBJ2-2 | TRBV7-2 | 16 | TRBD2 | . | TGTGCCAGCAGCTTAGTAGCGGGTCCGAACACCGGGGAGCTGTTTTTT | CASSLVAGPNTGELFF
TRBJ1-3 | TRBV19 | 16 | TRBD1 | . | TGTGCCAGTAGTATCTCGGGACAGGGATATGGAAACACCATATATTTT | CASSISGQGYGNTIYF
TRBJ2-1 | TRBV6-1 | 14 | . | . | TGTGCCAGCAGTGAAGCGGTAGGAGGGAATGAGCAGTTCTTC | CASSEAVGGNEQFF
TRBJ2-3 | TRBV9 | 15 | TRBD1 | . | TGTGCCAGCAGCGTAGTAGGGGGCGACACAGATACGCAGTATTTT | CASSVVGGDTDTQYF
TRBJ2-1 | TRBV29-1 | 15 | TRBD2 | . | TGCAGCGTTGAATCTTGGCTAGCGGAGTACAATGAGCAGTTCTTC | CSVESWLAEYNEQFF
TRBJ1-1 | TRBV5-1 | 16 | . | . | TGCGCCAGCAGCTCCCGGACAATAACCTTGAACACTGAAGCTTTCTTT | CASSSRTITLNTEAFF